This is a list of T cell receptor beta chains from one sample in a study of Tregs in tolerant kidney transplant recipients. Generated by immunoSEQ multiplex PCR, the TCRdb table keeps only in-frame clones and is missing some. The data show under 100,000 clones, just over 90% seen once. Input material: CD8+ T cells from blood. The receptors stem from a human donor in good health. Each CDR3 is given with its conserved first and last residue. Fields, in order: J gene, clone size, V gene, D gene, CDR3 DNA, CDR3 protein. D genes are given only for firm matches. Clone size is not always given. Where it is, it says once, few, many or a class for expanded clones.

j_gene: TRBJ2-1
abundance: NA
v_gene: TRBV29-1
d_gene: NA
CDR3nt: TGCAGCGTGATGAGGGACTCTGATGAGCAGTTCTTC
CDR3aa: CSVMRDSDEQFF

j_gene: TRBJ2-2
abundance: NA
v_gene: TRBV7-9
d_gene: NA
CDR3nt: TGTGCCAGCAGCTTAGCTCCGATGGGAGATTATACCGGGGAGCTGTTTTTT
CDR3aa: CASSLAPMGDYTGELFF

j_gene: TRBJ2-1
abundance: NA
v_gene: TRBV7-2
d_gene: NA
CDR3nt: TGTGCCAGCAGCTTAGCGGGGGGTGGTGAGCAGTTCTTC
CDR3aa: CASSLAGGGEQFF

j_gene: TRBJ1-5
abundance: NA
v_gene: TRBV9
d_gene: NA
CDR3nt: TGTGCCAGCAGCGTAGTGCCCAATCAGCCCCAGCATTTT
CDR3aa: CASSVVPNQPQHF

j_gene: TRBJ1-5
abundance: NA
v_gene: TRBV19
d_gene: NA
CDR3nt: TGTGCCAGTAGTATAGCCAATCAGCCCCAGCATTTT
CDR3aa: CASSIANQPQHF

j_gene: TRBJ2-1
abundance: NA
v_gene: TRBV4-2
d_gene: NA
CDR3nt: TGTGCCAGCAGCCAAGATTGGCTAGCGCCCAATGAGCAGTTCTTC
CDR3aa: CASSQDWLAPNEQFF

j_gene: TRBJ2-5
abundance: NA
v_gene: TRBV14
d_gene: NA
CDR3nt: TGTGCCAGCAGCCAAGATGGGGGAGCCCAGTACTTC
CDR3aa: CASSQDGGAQYF

j_gene: TRBJ2-7
abundance: once
v_gene: TRBV10-1
d_gene: NA
CDR3nt: TGCGCCAGCTCGGGTAGCGGTCGCTCCTACGAGCAGTACTTC
CDR3aa: CASSGSGRSYEQYF

j_gene: TRBJ2-5
abundance: NA
v_gene: TRBV11-1
d_gene: TRBD2
CDR3nt: TGTGCCAGCAGCTTAGATTGGTCGGCTAGCGGGGCTCAAGAGACCCAGTACTTC
CDR3aa: CASSLDWSASGAQETQYF

j_gene: TRBJ2-1
abundance: NA
v_gene: TRBV5-1
d_gene: NA
CDR3nt: TGCGCCAGCAGTTTAAGGCTAGCGCCATACAATGAGCAGTTCTTC
CDR3aa: CASSLRLAPYNEQFF

j_gene: TRBJ2-7
abundance: NA
v_gene: TRBV13
d_gene: TRBD1
CDR3nt: TGTGCCAGCAGCTTAGGGGGTAGGGCAGGACAGGGGTTGTACTTC
CDR3aa: CASSLGGRAGQGLYF

j_gene: TRBJ1-6
abundance: few
v_gene: TRBV4-1
d_gene: NA
CDR3nt: TGCGCCAGCAGCCACCCGATTGGATCCAATTCACCCCTCCACTTT
CDR3aa: CASSHPIGSNSPLHF

j_gene: TRBJ2-1
abundance: NA
v_gene: TRBV27
d_gene: NA
CDR3nt: TGTGCCAGCAGGTTGACTGTTTACAATGAGCAGTTCTTC
CDR3aa: CASRLTVYNEQFF

j_gene: TRBJ2-7
abundance: NA
v_gene: TRBV30
d_gene: NA
CDR3nt: TGTGCCTGGAGTGGACTGTCCTACGAGCAGTACTTC
CDR3aa: CAWSGLSYEQYF

j_gene: TRBJ1-2
abundance: NA
v_gene: TRBV9
d_gene: NA
CDR3nt: TGTGCCAGCAGCCCCTCGGGGGCCGACTATGGCTACACCTTC
CDR3aa: CASSPSGADYGYTF

j_gene: TRBJ1-2
abundance: few
v_gene: TRBV7-6
d_gene: TRBD1
CDR3nt: TGTGCCAGCAGCTTATCAGGGGGCGATGGCTACACCTTC
CDR3aa: CASSLSGGDGYTF

j_gene: TRBJ1-2
abundance: NA
v_gene: TRBV13
d_gene: TRBD1
CDR3nt: TGTGCCAGCAGCGGTGGACAGGGGATCTATGGCTACACCTTC
CDR3aa: CASSGGQGIYGYTF

j_gene: TRBJ1-1
abundance: NA
v_gene: TRBV5-1
d_gene: TRBD1
CDR3nt: TGCGCCAGCAGCACCGGGACAGGGGGTCTACTCATGAACACTGAAGCTTTCTTT
CDR3aa: CASSTGTGGLLMNTEAFF

j_gene: TRBJ2-2
abundance: NA
v_gene: TRBV27
d_gene: TRBD1
CDR3nt: TGTGCCAGCAGCCGCATCCGGGACAGGGCTCCGATGTCCGGGGAGCTGTTTTTT
CDR3aa: CASSRIRDRAPMSGELFF

j_gene: TRBJ1-1
abundance: NA
v_gene: TRBV23-1
d_gene: NA
CDR3nt: TGCGCCAGCAGTCAATCGCGGACAGCTGAAGCTTTCTTT
CDR3aa: CASSQSRTAEAFF

j_gene: TRBJ1-1
abundance: NA
v_gene: TRBV30
d_gene: TRBD1
CDR3nt: TGTGCCTGGTTACAGGGGGCCGGTGAAGCTTTCTTT
CDR3aa: CAWLQGAGEAFF

j_gene: TRBJ2-5
abundance: NA
v_gene: TRBV7-9
d_gene: NA
CDR3nt: TGTGCCAGCAGCTCGCCGACAGCTAACCAAGAGACCCAGTACTTC
CDR3aa: CASSSPTANQETQYF

j_gene: TRBJ2-7
abundance: NA
v_gene: TRBV7-9
d_gene: NA
CDR3nt: TGTGCCAGCAGCTTGAGGGAAGAACAGTACTTC
CDR3aa: CASSLREEQYF

j_gene: TRBJ2-5
abundance: NA
v_gene: TRBV19
d_gene: NA
CDR3nt: TGTGCCAGTAGTATAGGGGCCAGCCACCAAGAGACCCAGTACTTC
CDR3aa: CASSIGASHQETQYF

j_gene: TRBJ1-4
abundance: NA
v_gene: TRBV29-1
d_gene: TRBD1
CDR3nt: TGCAGCGTTGGGGACAGTCATGCAACTAATGAAAAACTGTTTTTT
CDR3aa: CSVGDSHATNEKLFF

j_gene: TRBJ2-1
abundance: NA
v_gene: TRBV7-8
d_gene: TRBD2
CDR3nt: TGTGCCAGCAGCCCTTACGTAGCGGGGGGGCTCCAGGAGCAGTTCTTC
CDR3aa: CASSPYVAGGLQEQFF

j_gene: TRBJ2-1
abundance: NA
v_gene: TRBV15
d_gene: NA
CDR3nt: TGTGCCACCAGCAGTGCGACCTCCCCCCCCTACAATGAGCAGTTCTTC
CDR3aa: CATSSATSPPYNEQFF

j_gene: TRBJ1-1
abundance: NA
v_gene: TRBV19
d_gene: NA
CDR3nt: TGTGCCAGTAGTTCACCCCGACTTGCCGGGAACACTGAAGCTTTCTTT
CDR3aa: CASSSPRLAGNTEAFF

j_gene: TRBJ2-1
abundance: NA
v_gene: TRBV9
d_gene: NA
CDR3nt: TGTGCCAGCAGCGCTACAGGGTATGAGCAGTTCTTC
CDR3aa: CASSATGYEQFF

j_gene: TRBJ1-2
abundance: NA
v_gene: TRBV18
d_gene: NA
CDR3nt: TGTGCCAGCTCACCACCCAGGGCCTACTATGGCTACACCTTC
CDR3aa: CASSPPRAYYGYTF

j_gene: TRBJ1-2
abundance: NA
v_gene: TRBV30
d_gene: NA
CDR3nt: TGTGCCTGGAAGTACGAGACTAACTATGGCTACACCTTC
CDR3aa: CAWKYETNYGYTF

j_gene: TRBJ2-7
abundance: NA
v_gene: TRBV11-2
d_gene: NA
CDR3nt: TGTGCCAGCAGCCTGACAAACGAGCAGTACTTC
CDR3aa: CASSLTNEQYF